The rows below give T cell receptor beta chains drawn from one sample of a study of T cells after somatic rescue of genetic block. Measured with immunoSEQ multiplex PCR; TCRdb has only the in-frame clones, and not every one. The sample shows approximately 110,000 clones, about 89% of them seen only once. Sequenced material: peripheral blood mononuclear cells (PBMCs). These receptors were obtained from a woman under 30. CDR3s include the opening cysteine and the closing phenylalanine or tryptophan. A D gene is named only where the DNA matches it firmly. Expanded clones get a size class; other rows say once, few or many, or leave the size out.

once	TRBJ2-2	TRBV7-9	NA	CASSLVEPRDTGELFF	TGTGCCAGCAGCTTAGTCGAGCCAAGGGACACCGGGGAGCTGTTTTTT
NA	TRBJ1-2	TRBV4-1	TRBD1	CASSQEWTGTNYGYTF	TGCGCCAGCAGCCAAGAGTGGACAGGAACAAACTATGGCTACACCTTC
NA	TRBJ2-1	TRBV7-9	NA	CASSNRGISYNEQFF	TGTGCCAGCAGCAATCGGGGGATTTCCTACAATGAGCAGTTCTTC
NA	TRBJ2-7	TRBV28	NA	CASSLTTPPLYEQYF	TGTGCCAGCAGTTTAACCACACCCCCGCTTTACGAGCAGTACTTC
NA	TRBJ1-2	TRBV10-1	NA	CATRGSGPNYGYTF	TGCGCCACAAGAGGTTCAGGGCCTAACTATGGCTACACCTTC
few	TRBJ1-5	TRBV6-4	NA	CASSQVGNQPQHF	TGTGCCAGCAGCCAAGTGGGCAATCAGCCCCAGCATTTT
once	TRBJ2-7	TRBV7-2	NA	CASSPLSYGTYEQYF	TGTGCCAGCAGCCCCCTCAGTTATGGGACCTACGAGCAGTACTTC
once	TRBJ2-3	TRBV9	TRBD1	CASSVGQGRTDTQYF	TGTGCCAGCAGCGTAGGACAGGGGCGCACAGATACGCAGTATTTT
NA	TRBJ1-2	TRBV6-4	NA	CASSDSTQAGGYTF	TGTGCCAGCAGTGACTCGACACAGGCCGGCGGCTACACCTTC
NA	TRBJ2-1	TRBV29-1	NA	CSVYRQDYYNEQFF	TGCAGCGTCTACCGACAGGACTACTACAATGAGCAGTTCTTC
NA	TRBJ1-1	TRBV5-4	NA	CASSFPAQGDPEAFF	TGTGCCAGCAGCTTCCCCGCACAGGGAGACCCTGAAGCTTTCTTT
NA	TRBJ2-2	TRBV10-3	NA	CAISAGTRNTGELFF	TGTGCCATCAGTGCCGGGACGAGGAACACCGGGGAGCTGTTTTTT
NA	TRBJ2-1	TRBV6-5	TRBD2	CASSPSLGTTQFF	TGTGCCAGCAGCCCCTCTCTAGGGACTACCCAGTTCTTC
NA	TRBJ2-1	TRBV20-1	NA	CSAPTYNEQFF	TGCAGTGCCCCTACCTACAATGAGCAGTTCTTC
NA	TRBJ1-5	TRBV19	NA	CASSIEEGGRQPQHF	TGTGCCAGTAGTATAGAAGAAGGGGGTAGGCAGCCCCAGCATTTT
NA	TRBJ2-1	TRBV27	NA	CASSFSRKHNEQFF	TGTGCCAGCAGTTTTAGTAGAAAACACAATGAGCAGTTCTTC
NA	TRBJ2-1	TRBV19	TRBD1	CASSIVGTGAGNEQFF	TGTGCCAGTAGTATAGTTGGGACAGGGGCAGGGAATGAGCAGTTCTTC
NA	TRBJ1-1	TRBV19	NA	CASSIGPNTEAFF	TGTGCCAGTAGTATAGGGCCGAACACTGAAGCTTTCTTT
NA	TRBJ1-3	TRBV6-1	NA	CASSELLIGNTIYF	TGTGCCAGCAGTGAATTGCTTATAGGAAACACCATATATTTT
once	TRBJ2-5	TRBV5-4	NA	CASSSAAGTQETQYF	TGTGCCAGCAGCTCAGCTGCGGGAACACAAGAGACCCAGTACTTC
NA	TRBJ2-7	TRBV10-3	TRBD1	CAIMRQTGERSYEQYF	TGTGCCATCATGAGGCAAACAGGGGAAAGGTCCTACGAGCAGTACTTC
few	TRBJ1-1	TRBV6-5	NA	CASSYSPSTEAFF	TGTGCCAGCAGTTACTCCCCGAGCACTGAAGCTTTCTTT
NA	TRBJ1-3	TRBV10-2	NA	CASSNGNTIYF	TGCGCCAGTTCGAATGGAAACACCATATATTTT
once	TRBJ2-1	TRBV4-3	NA	CASSQDFGGPPWNEQFF	TGCGCCAGCAGCCAAGATTTTGGGGGTCCACCTTGGAATGAGCAGTTCTTC